The 8 T cell receptor beta chains below were found in one sample sequenced in a study of blood T cell repertoires in COVID-19. Data came from immunoSEQ multiplex PCR; TCRdb stores just in-frame clones and leaves some out. The sample holds 60,000 to 85,000 clones; 74% are singletons and the top ten take just over 2.5%. The sequencing input was peripheral blood. The receptors originated from a human donor with acute or convalescent COVID-19. The donor label of this sample is uncertain.

This clone has a single count. The CDR3 DNA reads as TGTGCCAGCAGCTACGGGACTAGCGTAGAGCAGTTCTTC. This codes for CASSYGTSVEQFF. The chain combines TRBV7-2 with TRBJ2-1, with TRBD2 matching over 10 bases. This CDR3 has 13 amino acids. The ends lost 4 bases at V and 10 bases at J; junction bases unmatched: 4. Germline V gene data show CDR1 as SGHTA and CDR2 as FQGNSA.

The chain uses TRBV6-5 and TRBJ1-2; 9 bases fit TRBD1. The V and J ends lost 6 bases and 13 bases, in that order; junction bases with no gene match: 9. Germline loops: CDR1 MNHEY, CDR2 SVGAGI. This CDR3 comprises 12 residues. The CDR3 region is CASRTGGATGTF. The DNA of the CDR3 is TGTGCCAGCAGAACAGGGGGCGCGACCGGCACCTTC.

The chain has TRBV4-1 and TRBJ1-2, with 7 bases that match TRBD1. This CDR3 spans 14 amino acids. V dropped 1 base and J dropped 7; count of bases not matched to a gene: 6. The germline V gene encodes CDR1 MGHRA and CDR2 YSYEKL. The CDR3 loop is CASSQADRDGGYTF. CDR3 DNA sequence: TGCGCCAGCAGCCAAGCCGACAGGGACGGTGGCTACACCTTC.

The V gene is TRBV2, the J gene TRBJ1-1, with 7 bases identical to TRBD1. The CDR3 has 15 amino acids. Unmatched junction bases numbered 10, after V lost 5 bases and J lost 4 bases. CDR1 is SNHLY and CDR2 is FYNNEI in the germline V gene. This CDR3 reads CASSKKGGGTTEAFF. The CDR3 region has the DNA TGTGCCAGCAGTAAGAAAGGGGGCGGTACCACTGAAGCTTTCTTT.

CDR3 nucleotide sequence: TGTGCCAGCAGCTTGGGACTGTTGATGAACACTGAAGCTTTCTTT. Amino acid sequence: CASSLGLLMNTEAFF. The chain is built from TRBV5-8 and TRBJ1-1, with D unclear. The V end was cut by 0 bases, the J end by 0 bases, with 9 bases between. Germline CDR1 reads SGHTS; CDR2 reads YDEGEE. The CDR3 runs 15 residues. Using reference TRBV5-8 and TRBJ1-1 for the parts outside the CDR3, the full variable domain is EAGVTQSPTHLIKTRGQQATLRCSPISGHTSVYWYQQALGLGLQFLLWYDEGEERNRGNFPPRFSGRQFPNYSSELNVNALELEDSALYLCASSLGLLMNTEAFFGQGTRLTVV.

This clone has a single count. This chain's CDR3 is CASSPPSGGYQYGAFF. As DNA, the CDR3 is TGTGCCAGCTCACCACCTTCGGGGGGATATCAGTACGGAGCTTTCTTT. The J gene is TRBJ1-1, the V gene TRBV18; tentatively, D is TRBD1 (5 bases). The ends were cut back, 0 bases at V and 10 bases at J, with 21 bases in the middle. Germline CDR1 and CDR2: KGHSH and LQKENI. The CDR3 length is 16 residues.

J is TRBJ2-7 and V is TRBV7-8, with a weak D call TRBD2 (6 bases). CDR1 is SGHVS and CDR2 is FQNEAQ in the germline V gene. This CDR3 has 13 residues. V lost 3 bases and J lost 2, with 8 bases in between. The CDR3 spells CASSLRGTYEQYF. The CDR3 bases are TGTGCCAGCAGCTTGCGCGGGACCTACGAGCAGTACTTC.

This chain connects TRBV10-3 to TRBJ2-7; TRBD2 matches at 9 bases. CDR1 is ENHRY, CDR2 SYGVKD, per germline. The V gene end was trimmed by 0 bases and the J gene end by 3 bases; junction bases not matched to a gene: 6. The CDR3 is made up of 16 amino acids. CDR3 residues: CAISESGGRGLYEQYF. The CDR3 nucleotides are TGTGCCATCAGTGAGTCTGGCGGGAGGGGACTCTACGAGCAGTACTTC.